One and the same sample provided the 7 T cell receptor beta chains below, sequenced in a study of blood T cell repertoires in COVID-19. Method: immunoSEQ multiplex PCR; TCRdb's copy keeps in-frame clones and lacks some. The data show roughly 160,000 clones, around nine tenths seen once. The sequencing sample was made of peripheral blood. All receptors come from a man between 50 and 59 years old with acute or convalescent COVID-19.

The J gene is TRBJ2-2, the V gene TRBV5-5; 8 nucleotides match TRBD1. Germline V lookup: CDR1 SGHKS, CDR2 YYEKEE (reference sequence). With V trimmed by 4 bases and J by 0 bases, 5 bases remained unmatched. The CDR3 length is 16 residues. DNA of the CDR3: TGTGCCAGCAGCCACCCACAGGGGGCGAACACCGGGGAGCTGTTTTTT. Its translation is CASSHPQGANTGELFF.

V and J are TRBV6-5 and TRBJ1-2; 9 nucleotides line up with TRBD1. Germline assignment: CDR1 MNHEY and CDR2 SVGAGI. The CDR3 is 16 amino acids. Trimming at V came to 4 bases and at J to 8 bases, leaving 14 bases not matched to a gene. Written as DNA, the CDR3 is TGTGCCAGCAGTTCCCTTCTAGTAAGACAGGGGGAAGGCTACACCTTC. Its protein product is CASSSLLVRQGEGYTF.

The rearrangement links TRBV5-5 to TRBJ1-3; TRBD1 is a possible D gene (6 bases). CDR3 length equals 16 residues. In germline, CDR1 is SGHKS, CDR2 YYEKEE (reference sequence). V lost 1 base, J lost 1 base, and 12 bases lay in between. This CDR3 reads CASSLLRGISGNTIYF. Here the CDR3 DNA reads TGTGCCAGCAGCTTGTTGAGGGGGATATCTGGAAACACCATATATTTT.

The chain uses TRBV6-1 and TRBJ2-7; D is unresolved. CDR1 is MNHNS, CDR2 SASEGT, per germline. V was shortened by 3 bases and J by 1 base, with 19 bases between the two germline ends. The CDR3 sequence is 17 residues long. The CDR3 protein is CASSEGEERWMSYEQYF. The CDR3 DNA reads TGTGCCAGCAGTGAGGGTGAGGAGCGATGGATGTCCTACGAGCAGTACTTC.

The chain links TRBV29-1 to TRBJ2-2, with 7 positions matching TRBD1. Germline CDR1 and CDR2: SQVTM and ANQGSEA. The CDR3 totals 12 residues. With V trimmed by 7 bases and J by 4 bases, 3 bases remained unmatched. The CDR3, as DNA: TGCAGCGCACAGGGGTCCACCGGGGAGCTGTTTTTT. Protein product: CSAQGSTGELFF.

This CDR3 is CASSPRQGSYEQYV. The CDR3 nucleotides read TGTGCCAGCAGTCCCCGACAGGGATCCTACGAGCAGTACGTC. The chain couples TRBV27 to TRBJ2-7, with 7 bases identical to TRBD1. This CDR3 region has 14 residues. V was clipped by 5 bases and J by 1 base; unmatched bases: 5. Per germline, CDR1 MNHEY and CDR2 SMNVEV (reference sequence).

The V and J genes are TRBV3-1 (or the pseudogene TRBV3-2) and TRBJ1-3; unclear D gene. CDR1 is LGHDT, CDR2 YNNKEL, per germline (reference sequence). The V gene lost 0 bases and the J gene lost 2 bases, with 14 bases spanning the gap. The CDR3 has 17 residues. The CDR3 region has the DNA TGTGCCAGCAGCCAAGATCGGCGGGCTATTGCTGGAAACACCATATATTTT. Its translation: CASSQDRRAIAGNTIYF.